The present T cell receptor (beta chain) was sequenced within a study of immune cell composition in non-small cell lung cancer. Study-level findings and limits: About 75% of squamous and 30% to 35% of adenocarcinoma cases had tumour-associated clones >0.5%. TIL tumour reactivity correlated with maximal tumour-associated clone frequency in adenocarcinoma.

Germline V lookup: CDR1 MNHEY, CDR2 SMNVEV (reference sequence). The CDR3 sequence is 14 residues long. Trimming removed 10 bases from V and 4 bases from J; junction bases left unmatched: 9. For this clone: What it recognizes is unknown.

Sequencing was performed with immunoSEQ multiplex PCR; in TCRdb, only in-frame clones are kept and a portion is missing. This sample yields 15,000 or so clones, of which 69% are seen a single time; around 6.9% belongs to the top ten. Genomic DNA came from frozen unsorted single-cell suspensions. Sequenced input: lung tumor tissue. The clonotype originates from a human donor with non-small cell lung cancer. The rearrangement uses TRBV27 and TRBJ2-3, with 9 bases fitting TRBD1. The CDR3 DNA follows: TGTGCCACCAAATGGGGACAGGGAGCAGATACGCAGTATTTT. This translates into CATKWGQGADTQYF.